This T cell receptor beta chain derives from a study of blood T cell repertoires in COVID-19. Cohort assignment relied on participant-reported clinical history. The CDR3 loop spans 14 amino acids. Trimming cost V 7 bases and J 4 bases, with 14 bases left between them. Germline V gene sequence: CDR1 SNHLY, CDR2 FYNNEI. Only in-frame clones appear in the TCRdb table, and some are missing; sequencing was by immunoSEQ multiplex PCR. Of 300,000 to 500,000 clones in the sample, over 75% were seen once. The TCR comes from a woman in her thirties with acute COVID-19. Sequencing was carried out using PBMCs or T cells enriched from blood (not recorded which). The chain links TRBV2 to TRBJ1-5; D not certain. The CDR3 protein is CASKEEIGNQPQHF. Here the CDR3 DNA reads TGTGCCAGCAAGGAGGAAATAGGGAATCAGCCCCAGCATTTT.